This T cell receptor beta chain came from a study of blood T cell repertoires in COVID-19. In the authors' methods: The authors estimated nucleated cell counts from reference gene primer amplification. Sequencing used immunoSEQ multiplex PCR; TCRdb keeps in-frame clones, though not all of them. The V and J calls and clone size were taken over from that table, and D and trimming were inferred from the DNA. The sample has 120,000 or so clones, around 91% seen once; the top ten hold under 4.5%. Trimming removed 3 bases at V and 0 bases at J, with 8 bases between. The germline CDR1 and CDR2 sequences are KGHSH and LQKENI. The CDR3 contains 14 residues. Followed longitudinally, the Seattle patients had been enrolled during active infection.

The sequence was collected from a woman in her fifties or sixties with COVID-19, enrolled during active disease. Material: peripheral blood. The chain combines TRBV18 with TRBJ1-2, with D uncertain. CDR3 sequence reads: CASSPSGANYGYTF. The CDR3 DNA reads TGTGCCAGCTCACCTTCGGGAGCTAACTATGGCTACACCTTC.